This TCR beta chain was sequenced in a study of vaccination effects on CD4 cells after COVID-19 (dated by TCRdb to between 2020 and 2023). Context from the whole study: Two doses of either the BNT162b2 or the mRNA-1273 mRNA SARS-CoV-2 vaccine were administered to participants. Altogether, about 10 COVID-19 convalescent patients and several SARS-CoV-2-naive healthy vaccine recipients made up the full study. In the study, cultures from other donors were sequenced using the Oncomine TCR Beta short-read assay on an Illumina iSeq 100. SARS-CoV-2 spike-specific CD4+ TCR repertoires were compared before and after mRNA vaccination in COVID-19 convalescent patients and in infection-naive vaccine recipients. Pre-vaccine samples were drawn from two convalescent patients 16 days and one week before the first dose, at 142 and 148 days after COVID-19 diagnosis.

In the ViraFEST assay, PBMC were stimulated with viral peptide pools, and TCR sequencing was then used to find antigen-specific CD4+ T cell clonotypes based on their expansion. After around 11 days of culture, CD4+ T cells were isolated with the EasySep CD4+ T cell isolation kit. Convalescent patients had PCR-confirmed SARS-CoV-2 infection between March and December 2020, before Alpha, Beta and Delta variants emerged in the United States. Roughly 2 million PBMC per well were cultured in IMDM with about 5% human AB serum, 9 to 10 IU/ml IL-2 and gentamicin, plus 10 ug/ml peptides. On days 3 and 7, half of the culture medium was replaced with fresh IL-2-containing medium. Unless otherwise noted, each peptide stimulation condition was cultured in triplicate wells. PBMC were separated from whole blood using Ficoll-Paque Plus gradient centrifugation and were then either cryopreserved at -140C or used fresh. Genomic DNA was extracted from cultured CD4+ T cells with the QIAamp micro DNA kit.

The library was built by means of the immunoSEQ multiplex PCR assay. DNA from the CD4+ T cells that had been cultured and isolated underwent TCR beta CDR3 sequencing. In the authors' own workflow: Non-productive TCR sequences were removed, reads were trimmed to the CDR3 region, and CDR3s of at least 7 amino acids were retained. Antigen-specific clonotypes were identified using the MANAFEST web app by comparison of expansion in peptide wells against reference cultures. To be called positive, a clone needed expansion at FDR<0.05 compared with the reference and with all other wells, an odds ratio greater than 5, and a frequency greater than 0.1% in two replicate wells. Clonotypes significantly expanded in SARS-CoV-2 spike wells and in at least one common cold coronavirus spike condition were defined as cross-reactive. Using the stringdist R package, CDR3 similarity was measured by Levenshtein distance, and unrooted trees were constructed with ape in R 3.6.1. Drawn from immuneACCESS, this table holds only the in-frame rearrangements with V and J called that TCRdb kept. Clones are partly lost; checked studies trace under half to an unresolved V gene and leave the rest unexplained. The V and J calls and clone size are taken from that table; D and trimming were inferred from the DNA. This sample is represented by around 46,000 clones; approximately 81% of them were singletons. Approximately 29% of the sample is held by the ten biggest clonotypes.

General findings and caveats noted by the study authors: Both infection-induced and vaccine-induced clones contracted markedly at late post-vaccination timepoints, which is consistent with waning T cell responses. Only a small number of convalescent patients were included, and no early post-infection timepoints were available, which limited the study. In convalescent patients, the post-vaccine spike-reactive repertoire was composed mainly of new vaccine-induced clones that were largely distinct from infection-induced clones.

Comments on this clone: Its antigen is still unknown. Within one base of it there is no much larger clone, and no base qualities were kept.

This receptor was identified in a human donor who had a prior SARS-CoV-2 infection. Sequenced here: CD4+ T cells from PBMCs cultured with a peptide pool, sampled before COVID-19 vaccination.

The CDR3 here reads CASSQSRGRSYNEQFF. The bases read TGCGCCAGCAGCCAGTCCCGGGGACGCTCCTACAATGAGCAGTTCTTC. The chain joins TRBV4-1 to TRBJ2-1; the D gene assignment is perhaps TRBD1 or TRBD2, with each matching 5 bases. V is pared back by 3 bases and J by 0 bases, with 12 bases lying between the germline termini. CDR1 and CDR2 are drawn from the germline V gene: MGHRA, YSYEKL. The CDR3 spans 16 residues, from the cysteine through the phenylalanine. Of all the DNA, just the CDR3 is kept, 48 bases in frame from base 1.